The clone carrying this TCR beta chain has only a few counts. The sample comes from a study of blood T cells in healthy people across ages. With a J-beta primer mix and a sample-barcoded 5' primer, a second PCR ran roughly 6 to 12 cycles. TCRdb reanalysed the 5' RACE reads using MiXCR and keeps one entry per CDR3 protein. The data show around 800,000 distinct CDR3 sequences, with 20% to 30% seen just once and roughly 3.1% held by the top ten. The junction had 4 bases not matched to a gene; V was cut back by 6 bases and J by 4 bases. The CDR3 is made up of 13 amino acids. This sample also appeared in a second study, on T cells of mothers and their children.

The sequencing sample was made of blood. This TCR derives from a boy aged 10-17 years in good health. The chain uses TRBV12-3 or TRBV12-4 and TRBJ1-2, with 8 bases aligning to TRBD1. The CDR3 coding sequence is TGTGCCAGCAGAGGACAGGGATCCTATGGCTACACCTTC. It yields the protein CASRGQGSYGYTF.